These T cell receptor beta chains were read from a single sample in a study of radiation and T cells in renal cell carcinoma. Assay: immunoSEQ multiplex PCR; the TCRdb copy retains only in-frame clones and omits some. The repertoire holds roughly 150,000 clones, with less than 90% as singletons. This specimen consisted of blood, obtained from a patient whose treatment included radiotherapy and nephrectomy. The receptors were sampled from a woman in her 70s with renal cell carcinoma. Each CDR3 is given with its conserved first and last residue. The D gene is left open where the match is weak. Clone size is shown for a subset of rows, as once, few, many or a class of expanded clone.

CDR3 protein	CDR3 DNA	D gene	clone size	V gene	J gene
CASSQEPSGGTSGANVLTF	TGTGCCAGCAGCCAAGAACCTAGCGGGGGTACCTCTGGGGCCAACGTCCTGACTTTC	TRBD2	NA	TRBV4-2	TRBJ2-6
CAWSSRDRGTQHF	TGTGCCTGGAGTTCTCGGGACAGGGGGACCCAGCATTTT	TRBD1	NA	TRBV30	TRBJ1-5
CASSGQGSNSPLHF	TGTGCCAGCAGTGGACAGGGATCCAATTCACCCCTCCACTTT	TRBD1	NA	TRBV25-1	TRBJ1-6
CASSVGRGANEQFF	TGTGCCAGCAGCGTAGGCAGGGGGGCCAATGAGCAGTTCTTC	NA	NA	TRBV11-3	TRBJ2-1
CATRTSGTGELFF	TGTGCCACTAGGACTAGCGGCACCGGGGAGCTGTTTTTT	TRBD2	NA	TRBV6-4	TRBJ2-2
CASSLEGQPQHF	TGTGCCAGCAGCTTAGAGGGGCAGCCCCAGCATTTT	NA	NA	TRBV7-9	TRBJ1-5
CASSLAQTSPLHF	TGTGCCAGCAGCTTAGCACAGACTTCACCCCTCCACTTT	NA	few	TRBV7-2	TRBJ1-6
CASSPAGTGGTEAFF	TGTGCCAGCAGCCCAGCCGGGACAGGGGGAACTGAAGCTTTCTTT	TRBD1	NA	TRBV4-2	TRBJ1-1
CAWSGRPNSGNTIYF	TGTGCCTGGAGTGGACGGCCGAACTCTGGAAACACCATATATTTT	NA	NA	TRBV30	TRBJ1-3
CASSESGWGGYTF	TGTGCCAGCAGTGAATCAGGGTGGGGTGGCTACACCTTC	NA	NA	TRBV2	TRBJ1-2
CASSRGLAGESEQFF	TGCGCCAGCAGCCGCGGACTAGCGGGGGAGAGTGAGCAGTTCTTC	TRBD2	once	TRBV4-3	TRBJ2-1
CASSLLGLNEKLFF	TGTGCCAGCAGTTTATTAGGCCTTAATGAAAAACTGTTTTTT	NA	NA	TRBV28	TRBJ1-4
CSIDGGEKLFF	TGCAGTATTGACGGGGGAGAAAAACTGTTTTTT	NA	NA	TRBV20-1	TRBJ1-4
CASSSTGSYTIYF	TGTGCCAGCAGCTCAACAGGGTCATACACCATATATTTT	NA	NA	TRBV6-5	TRBJ1-3
CASSLAWVNTEAFF	TGCGCCAGCAGCTTGGCCTGGGTGAACACTGAAGCTTTCTTT	NA	NA	TRBV5-1	TRBJ1-1
CASSQARVGEQYF	TGTGCCAGCAGCCAAGCCCGGGTGGGCGAGCAGTACTTC	NA	NA	TRBV14	TRBJ2-7
CSVEVGRAGANVLTF	TGCAGCGTTGAAGTCGGCAGGGCTGGGGCCAACGTCCTGACTTTC	NA	few	TRBV29-1	TRBJ2-6
CASSLRTGSTDTQYF	TGCGCCAGCAGCTTACGGACAGGTAGCACAGATACGCAGTATTTT	TRBD1	once	TRBV5-1	TRBJ2-3
CAWSVPLGTTEF	TGTGCCTGGAGTGTACCTTTAGGGACAACTGAGTTC	NA	NA	TRBV30	TRBJ1-2
CASSQPGTSQETQYF	TGTGCCAGCAGCCAACCCGGGACTAGCCAAGAGACCCAGTACTTC	TRBD2	NA	TRBV4-2	TRBJ2-5
CASSLVADEKLFF	TGCGCCAGCAGCTTGGTCGCGGATGAAAAACTGTTTTTT	NA	NA	TRBV5-1	TRBJ1-4
CASSSLGETQYF	TGCGCCAGCAGCAGCCTCGGAGAGACCCAGTACTTC	NA	NA	TRBV5-1	TRBJ2-5
CASSSSTGGGELFF	TGTGCCAGCAGTTCCTCGACAGGCGGCGGGGAGCTGTTTTTT	NA	NA	TRBV6-5	TRBJ2-2
CASSLGTANTEAFF	TGTGCCAGCAGCTTGGGGACAGCCAACACTGAAGCTTTCTTT	NA	NA	TRBV5-6	TRBJ1-1
CASSFRGGDGELFF	TGTGCCAGCAGTTTCAGGGGTGGAGACGGGGAGCTGTTTTTT	NA	NA	TRBV27	TRBJ2-2
CASSQGQGRPGELFF	TGTGCCAGCAGCCAGGGACAGGGGCGCCCCGGGGAGCTGTTTTTT	TRBD1	NA	TRBV5-4	TRBJ2-2
CASSPLTHADTSNTEAFF	TGTGCCAGCTCACCATTAACCCACGCGGATACTTCGAACACTGAAGCTTTCTTT	NA	once	TRBV18	TRBJ1-1
CASSLPQGTNEKLFF	TGTGCCAGCAGCCTCCCTCAGGGAACTAATGAAAAACTGTTTTTT	NA	NA	TRBV7-2	TRBJ1-4
CASSLSPGRNTEAFF	TGTGCCAGCAGCTTATCGCCGGGGCGGAACACTGAAGCTTTCTTT	NA	NA	TRBV11-3	TRBJ1-1
CASSPWGMSSYEQYF	TGTGCCAGCAGCCCTTGGGGGATGAGCTCCTACGAGCAGTACTTC	NA	NA	TRBV6-5	TRBJ2-7
CAWRGGQTTEAFF	TGTGCCTGGAGGGGGGGACAGACCACTGAAGCTTTCTTT	TRBD1	NA	TRBV30	TRBJ1-1
CASSKRGASGQKSQETQYF	TGTGCCAGCAGCAAACGCGGGGCTAGCGGACAGAAGTCCCAAGAGACCCAGTACTTC	NA	NA	TRBV21-1	TRBJ2-5
CASAQALRPTMNTEAFF	TGCGCCAGCGCCCAGGCCTTACGGCCTACCATGAACACTGAAGCTTTCTTT	NA	NA	TRBV5-1	TRBJ1-1
CASGKTLSGANVLTF	TGTGCCAGCGGGAAGACTCTCTCTGGGGCCAACGTCCTGACTTTC	NA	NA	TRBV27	TRBJ2-6
CASSVVSGMNTEAFF	TGTGCCAGCAGCGTAGTGTCCGGGATGAACACTGAAGCTTTCTTT	NA	NA	TRBV9	TRBJ1-1
CAWSPQGYYGYTF	TGTGCCTGGAGCCCCCAGGGGTACTATGGCTACACCTTC	NA	NA	TRBV30	TRBJ1-2
CASTRGGQYEQYF	TGCGCCAGCACGCGGGGGGGCCAGTACGAGCAGTACTTC	TRBD2	NA	TRBV5-1	TRBJ2-7
CASFGQTYYTDTQYF	TGTGCCAGCTTTGGACAGACTTATTACACAGATACGCAGTATTTT	NA	once	TRBV18	TRBJ2-3
CASSIAVLASSGNEQFF	TGTGCCAGCAGCATCGCCGTTCTAGCTTCCTCTGGGAATGAGCAGTTCTTC	NA	NA	TRBV11-2	TRBJ2-1
CASSPRTLQETQYF	TGTGCCAGCTCACCAAGGACTCTACAAGAGACCCAGTACTTC	NA	NA	TRBV18	TRBJ2-5
CASSYGSGGGNQPQHF	TGTGCCAGCAGTTACGGGTCAGGGGGGGGCAATCAGCCCCAGCATTTT	TRBD1	NA	TRBV6-5	TRBJ1-5
CASTKGRRGYGYTF	TGTGCCAGCACCAAGGGGAGGCGCGGCTATGGCTACACCTTC	NA	NA	TRBV6-5	TRBJ1-2
CASSLTPADGEKLFF	TGTGCCAGCAGCTTAACCCCGGCGGATGGGGAAAAACTGTTTTTT	NA	NA	TRBV11-1	TRBJ1-4
CASSLGGGTEAFF	TGTGCCAGCTCACTCGGTGGGGGAACTGAAGCTTTCTTT	NA	NA	TRBV18	TRBJ1-1
CASSSRTADTQYF	TGTGCCAGCAGTTCCAGGACCGCCGATACGCAGTATTTT	NA	NA	TRBV28	TRBJ2-3
CASSSGQGKGLRTEAFF	TGTGCCAGCAGCTCGGGACAGGGGAAGGGGTTAAGGACTGAAGCTTTCTTT	TRBD1	NA	TRBV5-5	TRBJ1-1
CASSLRASGSEAFF	TGTGCCAGCAGCTTGCGGGCTTCTGGCTCTGAAGCTTTCTTT	NA	NA	TRBV5-4	TRBJ1-1